These 4 T cell receptor beta chains were sequenced from one sample in a study of blood T cells in healthy people across ages. Primers used in a second PCR of about 6 to 11 cycles were a sample-barcoded 5' primer and a J-beta primer mix. TCRdb re-called the 5' RACE reads through MiXCR, storing one row per CDR3 protein. The data show around 1,000,000 distinct CDR3 sequences, under 30% seen once. This sample was also put to use in a study of T cells of mothers and their children.

The specimen sequenced was blood. Receptor source: a girl under 10 years old in good health.

This sequence joins TRBV12-3 or TRBV12-4 and TRBJ2-3; TRBD2 agrees at 10 bases. Trimming at V came to 4 bases and at J to 8 bases, leaving 6 bases not matched to a gene. CDR3 length: 14 residues. The CDR3: CASSSSGRPGTQYF. CDR3 sequence (DNA): TGTGCCAGCAGTTCTAGCGGGAGACCAGGTACGCAGTATTTT.

This clonotype was seen many times. The chain carries TRBV13 and TRBJ2-5; weak D call: TRBD2 (6 bases). This CDR3 has 15 amino acids. Trimming took off 3 bases at V and 4 bases at J, with 15 bases between the two ends. The germline V gene encodes CDR1 PRHDT and CDR2 FYEKMQ (reference sequence). CDR3 residues: CASSLGTEGRETQYF. The CDR3 nucleotides read TGTGCCAGCAGCTTGGGGACGGAGGGGCGAGAGACCCAGTACTTC.

This clonotype was detected a few times. This CDR3 fails to terminate in the conserved phenylalanine or tryptophan, so it likely reflects a read error. This chain joins TRBV2 and TRBJ2-7, with TRBD2 matching over 11 bases. V shed 9 bases and J 1 base; nucleotides not matched to a gene: 5. This CDR3 is 14 amino acids long. Germline-derived CDR1 and CDR2 are SNHLY and FYNNEI. CDR3 nucleotides: TGTGCCAGTTCTACTAGCGGGGGATCCTACGAGCAGTACCTC. Residues: CASSTSGGSYEQYL.

V and J are TRBV5-1 and TRBJ2-5; D call uncertain. Germline CDR1 SGHRS, CDR2 YFSETQ. This CDR3 contains 12 residues. V lost 0 bases and J 11 bases, leaving 11 bases between the germline ends. The CDR3 DNA reads as TGCGCCAGCAGCTTGGAAGGCAATGGGCAGTACTTC. Protein: CASSLEGNGQYF.